The T cell receptor beta chain under discussion was sequenced for a study of cytomegalovirus exposure and HLA in healthy donors. General study results and limits: An analysis done earlier found most TCR beta V segments productive about 87% or about 30% of the time. Per a later analysis, approximately 16,000 TCR beta sequences showed association with HLA alleles at 0.05 false discovery rate. An analysis that came later showed most CMV-associated TCR beta chains appearing HLA-restricted.

As for this clone: Its specificity is not known.

Both 60 Vbeta primers and 13 Jbeta primers went into the PCR. TCRdb's copy holds only in-frame clones and misses some; the assay was immunoSEQ multiplex PCR. The profile shows 120,000 to 150,000 clones, around 72% of them singletons. The specimen was PBMCs. The source is a human donor in good health.

As DNA, the CDR3 is TGTGCCAGCAGCGGGGGACTGCCTTACAATGAGCAGTTCTTC. Residues: CASSGGLPYNEQFF. The V gene is TRBV9, the J gene TRBJ2-1; tentatively, D is TRBD2 (6 bases). This CDR3 has 14 residues. Germline-derived CDR1 and CDR2 are SGDLS and YYNGEE. Trimming took 3 bases from V and 4 from J, leaving 11 bases between them.